These 11 T cell receptor beta chains were all obtained from the same sample, sequenced in a study of cytomegalovirus exposure and HLA in healthy donors. In the PCR, 60 Vbeta and 13 Jbeta primers were used. The table came from immunoSEQ multiplex PCR; TCRdb's copy has only in-frame clones and leaves some out. Its table lists some 130,000 clones. Material for sequencing was PBMCs. These receptors originate from an older woman in good health and CMV-seronegative.

This chain joins TRBV20-1 and TRBJ1-2; no clear D. Between the trimmed V and J ends, which lost 3 bases and 7 bases, there was a span of 6 bases. Germline assignment: CDR1 DFQATT and CDR2 SNEGSKA (reference sequence). The CDR3 totals 10 residues. CDR3 sequence reads: CSASERGYTF. The DNA of the CDR3 is TGCAGTGCTAGTGAGCGTGGCTACACCTTC.

This chain links TRBV2 with TRBJ2-7; TRBD1 agrees at 8 bases. Germline CDR1 and CDR2: SNHLY and FYNNEI. V gave up 10 bases and J gave up 5 bases; unmatched junction bases: 4. The CDR3 is made up of 11 amino acids. The CDR3 protein is CANRGRDEQYF. CDR3 DNA sequence: TGTGCCAACAGGGGGAGAGACGAGCAGTACTTC.

The rearrangement uses TRBV6-5 and TRBJ2-7; 9 bases match TRBD2. The CDR3 runs to 14 residues. Germline lookup yields CDR1 MNHEY and CDR2 SVGAGI. V dropped 6 bases and J dropped 2; count of bases not matched to a gene: 5. Here the CDR3 reads CASSTGTSPYEQYF. CDR3 nucleotides: TGTGCCAGCAGCACCGGGACTAGCCCCTACGAGCAGTACTTC.

V and J are TRBV6-1 and TRBJ1-2; D remains unclear. The CDR3 is 14 residues long. The germline gives CDR1 MNHNS, CDR2 SASEGT. Between the trimmed V and J ends, which lost 6 bases and 0 bases, there was a span of 11 bases. CDR3 coding DNA: TGTGCCAGCAGCGAACAGCGAGCTAACTATGGCTACACCTTC. Translated: CASSEQRANYGYTF.

V usage is TRBV28 and J usage is TRBJ2-7, with TRBD2 matching 8 bases. V gave up 7 bases and J gave up 3 bases; unmatched junction bases: 17. The CDR3 contains 17 residues. From germline, CDR1 is MDHEN and CDR2 SYDVKM. This chain's CDR3 is CASNAGGPGLGLYEQYF. The CDR3 bases are TGTGCCAGCAACGCAGGAGGCCCGGGACTAGGGCTCTACGAGCAGTACTTC.

V and J are TRBV7-8 and TRBJ2-7, with 7 bases that match TRBD1. The length of the CDR3 is 14 residues. V gave up 2 bases and J gave up 1 base; unmatched junction bases: 2. The V gene's germline CDR1 is SGHVS and CDR2 FQNEAQ. CDR3 sequence (DNA): TGTGCCAGCAGCTTAAGGGACAGATCCTACGAGCAGTACTTC. This gives the protein CASSLRDRSYEQYF.

This chain joins TRBV5-1 and TRBJ2-2; tentative D call: TRBD2 (5 bases). The CDR3 runs to 17 residues. Trimming removed 0 bases at V and 1 base at J, with 13 bases between. Per the germline V gene, CDR1 is SGHRS and CDR2 is YFSETQ. The CDR3 bases are TGCGCCAGCAGCTTGGCCTCCCGCCGGGAGAACACCGGGGAGCTGTTTTTT. Protein product: CASSLASRRENTGELFF.

The chain recombines TRBV6-1 with TRBJ2-1, with 11 bases lining up with TRBD2. The CDR3 has 14 amino acids. Trimming removed 2 bases from V and 10 bases from J; junction bases left unmatched: 4. From germline, CDR1 is MNHNS and CDR2 SASEGT. CDR3 DNA sequence: TGTGCCAGCAGTGAATTAGCGGGAGGGCCCGAGCAGTTCTTC. Residues: CASSELAGGPEQFF.

The chain links TRBV25-1 to TRBJ1-4; 9 positions match TRBD1. Germline loops: CDR1 MGHDK, CDR2 SYGVNS. Trimming cost V 8 bases and J 5 bases; bases outside gene matches: 3. This CDR3 comprises 13 residues. CDR3 in amino acids: CASRDRVNEKLFF. Written as DNA, the CDR3 is TGTGCCAGCCGGGACAGGGTCAATGAAAAACTGTTTTTT. The entire variable domain, with the rest obtained from reference TRBV25-1 and TRBJ1-4, is as follows: EADIYQTPRYLVIGTGKKITLECSQTMGHDKMYWYQQDPGMELHLIHYSYGVNSTEKGDLSSESTVSRIRTEHFPLTLESARPSHTSQYLCASRDRVNEKLFFGSGTQLSVL.

V gene TRBV5-8 combines with J gene TRBJ2-2, with a possible D match to TRBD2 (6 bases). The CDR3 is 17 residues long. Germline loops: CDR1 SGHTS, CDR2 YDEGEE. The germline V and J ends were trimmed by 5 bases and 0 bases, with 17 bases remaining between them. The chain's CDR3 is CASRRLGGLANTGELFF. The CDR3 nucleotides read TGTGCCAGCAGGAGATTGGGGGGACTGGCGAACACCGGGGAGCTGTTTTTT.

The chain is built from TRBV18 and TRBJ1-5; TRBD1 agrees at 8 bases. From germline, CDR1 is KGHSH and CDR2 LQKENI. CDR3 length equals 15 residues. V was pared by 2 bases and J by 8 bases, with 8 bases of the junction left unmatched. Here the CDR3 DNA reads TGTGCCAGCTCACCATCGACAGGGGCCCAGGAGCCCCAGCATTTT. Its protein product is CASSPSTGAQEPQHF.